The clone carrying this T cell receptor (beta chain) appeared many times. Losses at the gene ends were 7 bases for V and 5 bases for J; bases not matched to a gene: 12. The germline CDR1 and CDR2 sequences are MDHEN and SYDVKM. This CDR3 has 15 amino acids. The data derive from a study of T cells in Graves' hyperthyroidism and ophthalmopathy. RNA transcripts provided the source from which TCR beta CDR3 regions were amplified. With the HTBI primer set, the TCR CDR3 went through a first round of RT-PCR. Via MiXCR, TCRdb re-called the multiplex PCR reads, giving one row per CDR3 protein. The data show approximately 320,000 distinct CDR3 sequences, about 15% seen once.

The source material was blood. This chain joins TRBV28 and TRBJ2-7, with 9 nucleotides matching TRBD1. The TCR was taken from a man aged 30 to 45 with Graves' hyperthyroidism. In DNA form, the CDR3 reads TGTGCCAGCACGGGGCATGGGACAGGGTACCACGAGCAGTACTTC. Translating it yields CASTGHGTGYHEQYF.